A selection of T cell receptor beta chains follows, all from one sample in a study of T cells after yellow fever vaccination. In TCRdb, the 5' RACE reads were re-called with MiXCR into one record per CDR3 protein. The data contain some 340,000 distinct CDR3 sequences, 4.1% of them singletons. The sequencing used PBMCs, collected 5 days after the yellow fever booster vaccination. The receptors were gathered from a young man who received the YFV17D yellow fever vaccine. Each CDR3 is given with its conserved first and last residue. A D gene is named only where the DNA matches it firmly. Not every row has a clone size; where given, it reads once, few, many or a size class.

J gene | V gene | D gene | clone size | CDR3 protein | CDR3 DNA
TRBJ1-6 | TRBV4-1 | . | many | CASSQEGDSFYNSPLHF | TGCGCCAGCAGCCAAGAGGGCGACAGTTTCTATAATTCACCCCTCCACTTT
TRBJ2-3 | TRBV10-2 | . | . | CASRSGGTDTQYF | TGCGCCAGCAGGAGCGGCGGCACAGATACGCAGTATTTT
TRBJ1-1 | TRBV19 | . | few | CASTVSWSLEAFF | TGTGCCAGTACCGTTTCGTGGAGTCTTGAAGCTTTCTTT
TRBJ2-3 | TRBV7-2 | . | few | CASSPLNRRRDTQYF | TGTGCCAGCAGCCCGCTGAACCGGCGAAGGGATACGCAGTATTTT
TRBJ2-3 | TRBV29-1 | . | many | CSDIQTHPTQYF | TGCAGCGATATTCAGACCCATCCCACGCAGTATTTT
TRBJ2-5 | TRBV3-1 | TRBD2 | few | CASSQAGLAMETQYF | TGTGCCAGCAGCCAAGCCGGACTAGCGATGGAGACCCAGTACTTC
TRBJ2-3 | TRBV24-1 | TRBD1 | few | CATSDAGTASSTDTQYF | TGTGCCACCAGTGATGCTGGGACAGCATCTAGCACAGATACGCAGTATTTT
TRBJ1-6 | TRBV20-1 | TRBD1 | many | CSAWGQNNSPLHF | TGCAGTGCTTGGGGACAGAATAATTCACCCCTCCACTTT
TRBJ1-1 | TRBV6-5 | . | many | CASSSQGRTEAFF | TGTGCCAGCAGTTCCCAAGGAAGGACTGAAGCTTTCTTT
TRBJ2-5 | TRBV4-3 | . | many | CASSQGTYQETQYF | TGCGCCAGCAGCCAAGGTACCTACCAAGAGACCCAGTACTTC
TRBJ2-7 | TRBV10-1 | TRBD1 | many | CASSPAGTGANEQYF | TGCGCCAGCAGCCCGGCCGGGACAGGGGCCAACGAGCAGTACTTC
TRBJ1-5 | TRBV20-1 | TRBD1 | . | CSARPPGGIEQPQHF | TGCAGTGCTAGGCCTCCAGGGGGAATAGAACAGCCCCAGCATTTT
TRBJ2-2 | TRBV4-2 | . | many | CASSQSGRGAANTGELFF | TGTGCCAGCAGCCAAAGCGGACGCGGGGCGGCGAACACCGGGGAGCTGTTTTTT
TRBJ2-3 | TRBV12-3/TRBV12-4 | . | few | CASRPTRGENIPTQYF | TGTGCCAGCAGACCGACTAGGGGGGAGAACATTCCTACGCAGTATTTT
TRBJ2-7 | TRBV4-2 | TRBD2 | . | CASSQDPGGIREQYF | TGTGCCAGCAGCCAAGATCCGGGGGGAATCCGCGAGCAGTACTTC
TRBJ2-4 | TRBV10-3 | TRBD2 | . | CAISDRGGGNIQYF | TGTGCCATCAGTGACCGTGGGGGGGGAAACATTCAGTACTTC
TRBJ2-7 | TRBV7-7 | TRBD2 | few | CASSPAGEIEQYF | TGTGCCAGCAGCCCTGCGGGGGAAATCGAGCAGTACTTC
TRBJ2-1 | TRBV7-6 | . | few | CASSFGRGALREQFF | TGTGCCAGCAGCTTCGGTCGGGGGGCCCTAAGGGAGCAGTTCTTC
TRBJ1-1 | TRBV20-1 | . | . | CSVDGTPNTEAFF | TGCAGTGTTGATGGGACTCCTAACACTGAAGCTTTCTTT
TRBJ1-5 | TRBV4-1 | . | many | CASSQGGDSAWPQHF | TGCGCCAGCAGCCAAGGCGGGGACTCCGCTTGGCCCCAGCATTTT
TRBJ2-1 | TRBV29-1 | . | few | CSVEESGGWYNEQFF | TGCAGCGTTGAAGAGTCGGGGGGCTGGTACAATGAGCAGTTCTTC
TRBJ2-6 | TRBV6-5 | TRBD1 | . | CASSPPGQGTNVLTF | TGTGCCAGCAGCCCCCCGGGACAGGGGACCAACGTCCTGACTTTC
TRBJ2-1 | TRBV7-2 | TRBD2 | many | CATPSPGTSGDYNEQFF | TGTGCCACTCCCAGTCCCGGGACTAGCGGGGATTACAATGAGCAGTTCTTC
TRBJ1-1 | TRBV6-5 | TRBD1 | . | CASSLQGRNSEAFF | TGTGCCAGCAGTTTACAGGGGAGGAACTCTGAAGCTTTCTTT
TRBJ1-2 | TRBV3-1 | . | . | CASSQGLGTNYGYTF | TGTGCCAGCAGCCAAGGGTTAGGAACTAACTATGGCTACACCTTC
TRBJ2-5 | TRBV7-2 | . | . | CASSRGRGAQYF | TGTGCCAGCAGCCGGGGCCGAGGGGCCCAGTACTTC
TRBJ2-3 | TRBV7-2 | TRBD1 | many | CASSFGTGTDTQYF | TGTGCCAGCAGCTTCGGGACAGGGACAGATACGCAGTATTTT
TRBJ2-5 | TRBV29-1 | . | many | CSVIARGGQETQYF | TGCAGCGTTATAGCGCGAGGGGGCCAAGAGACCCAGTACTTC
TRBJ2-1 | TRBV19 | . | . | CATSVSSSYNEQFF | TGTGCCACCTCGGTCTCCAGCTCCTACAATGAGCAGTTCTTC